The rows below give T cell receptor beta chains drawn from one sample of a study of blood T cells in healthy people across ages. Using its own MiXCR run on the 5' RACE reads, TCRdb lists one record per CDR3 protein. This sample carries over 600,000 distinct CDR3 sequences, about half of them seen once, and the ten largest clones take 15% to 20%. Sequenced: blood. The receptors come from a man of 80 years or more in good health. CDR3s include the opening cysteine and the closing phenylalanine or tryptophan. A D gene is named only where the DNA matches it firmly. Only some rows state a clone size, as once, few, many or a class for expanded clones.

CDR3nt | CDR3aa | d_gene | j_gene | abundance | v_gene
TGTGCCAGCAGCTTGACTAGCGGGCCCACCGGGGAGCTGTTTTTT | CASSLTSGPTGELFF | TRBD2 | TRBJ2-2 | - | TRBV7-2
TGTGCCAGCAGTGAAAGACAGGGGACCTATGGCTACACCTTC | CASSERQGTYGYTF | TRBD1 | TRBJ1-2 | - | TRBV6-4
TGTGCCAGCAGCTTAGCACAGGGTCGGACTGAAGCTTTCTTT | CASSLAQGRTEAFF | - | TRBJ1-1 | - | TRBV11-2
TGCAGTGCTTCCATGAGAGGGGGCGCGGATGGCTACACCTTC | CSASMRGGADGYTF | TRBD1 | TRBJ1-2 | few | TRBV20-1
TGTCTCGTCCCCGGTAATTCACCCCTCCACTTT | CLVPGNSPLHF | - | TRBJ1-6 | - | TRBV7-6
TGTGCCAGCTCACCACCGCCGTCCCGAACCTACGAGCAGTACTTC | CASSPPPSRTYEQYF | - | TRBJ2-7 | once | TRBV18
TGTGCCAGCAGCAAATTTCGACAGGGAGCCAACGAGCAGTACTTC | CASSKFRQGANEQYF | TRBD1 | TRBJ2-7 | many | TRBV7-9
TGTGCCACCAGTGACACAGGGGGTGCGGCAGATACGCAGTATTTT | CATSDTGGAADTQYF | TRBD1 | TRBJ2-3 | - | TRBV24-1
TGTGCCAGCAGCTTACTCGGGAAAGAGACCCAGTTCTTC | CASSLLGKETQFF | - | TRBJ2-1 | once | TRBV7-2
TGTGCCAGCAGTATAGCGGGAGCTCGTGGAGATACGCAGTATTTT | CASSIAGARGDTQYF | TRBD2 | TRBJ2-3 | - | TRBV28
TGTGCCAGCAGCGTGCGTGGGGCGAGGGTCACAGATACGCAGTATTTT | CASSVRGARVTDTQYF | - | TRBJ2-3 | once | TRBV9
TGTGCCAGCAGTTACTCTCTGGACCCGAGTATATATGAGCAGTTCTTC | CASSYSLDPSIYEQFF | - | TRBJ2-1 | few | TRBV6-5
TGTGCCAGCAGGTTAAGTCGCTCCTACAATGAGCAGTTCTTC | CASRLSRSYNEQFF | - | TRBJ2-1 | - | TRBV28
TGTGCCAGCAGTGGAAGGAGCACCGGGGAGCTGTTTTTT | CASSGRSTGELFF | - | TRBJ2-2 | - | TRBV6-1
TGTGCCAGCAGTTTACGCGGGACCTATGGCTACACCTTC | CASSLRGTYGYTF | - | TRBJ1-2 | - | TRBV28
TGTGCCAGCAGTTACCGTCCCGGGACTAGCACCTACGAGCAGTACTTC | CASSYRPGTSTYEQYF | TRBD2 | TRBJ2-7 | few | TRBV6-2/TRBV6-3
TGTGCCAGCAGCCAGGTTTGGACATCCCTTGACTACTCTGGAAACACCATATATTTT | CASSQVWTSLDYSGNTIYF | - | TRBJ1-3 | - | TRBV13
TGTGCCAGCAGCCCCGCCGGGACCTCACTTAGGGGCTACGAGCAGTACTTC | CASSPAGTSLRGYEQYF | - | TRBJ2-7 | many | TRBV9
TGCAGCGTTGAAGGACAGGGGGATGAGCAGTTCTTC | CSVEGQGDEQFF | TRBD1 | TRBJ2-1 | - | TRBV29-1
TGTGCCATCAGTGCCCAGGGTGGGGACAATGAGCAGTTCTTC | CAISAQGGDNEQFF | - | TRBJ2-1 | many | TRBV10-3
TGTGCCAGCAGCCTTTCTGCGGGAGCCCAAAAGACCCAGTACTTC | CASSLSAGAQKTQYF | TRBD2 | TRBJ2-5 | - | TRBV7-3
TGCAGTGCTATAAGCGGCGTGATAGCGGGAGTAATCTCCTACAATGAGCAGTTCTTC | CSAISGVIAGVISYNEQFF | TRBD2 | TRBJ2-1 | - | TRBV20-1
TGCGCCAGCAGCATCCGGGACACGGAGACCCAGTACTTC | CASSIRDTETQYF | - | TRBJ2-5 | few | TRBV5-1
TGTGCCTGGAGGTTAGACTCCCCAGATACGCAGTATTTT | CAWRLDSPDTQYF | - | TRBJ2-3 | - | TRBV30
TGTGCCAGCAGCACCTCGGGACGGAATCAAGGAACCCAGTACTTC | CASSTSGRNQGTQYF | - | TRBJ2-5 | few | TRBV7-2
TGCAGTGCTGGAGATAGCGGCAGGGCCACCAATTCACCCCTCCACTTT | CSAGDSGRATNSPLHF | - | TRBJ1-6 | - | TRBV20-1
TGTGCCAGCAGTTTGCGGAACTCGTATGGCTACACCTTC | CASSLRNSYGYTF | - | TRBJ1-2 | - | TRBV12-3/TRBV12-4
TGTGCCGGCCACAGGGGGAGGCAGGAGACCCAGTACTTC | CAGHRGRQETQYF | TRBD1 | TRBJ2-5 | - | TRBV2
TGCAGTGTCCTGGGGGCGGGACGCACAGATACGCAGTATTTT | CSVLGAGRTDTQYF | - | TRBJ2-3 | - | TRBV20-1
TGTGCCAGCAGCCGGACTAGCAGACACGAGCAGTACTTC | CASSRTSRHEQYF | TRBD2 | TRBJ2-7 | few | TRBV28
TGCAGTGCTAGAGCTACGGGACATAATTCACCCCTCCACTTT | CSARATGHNSPLHF | - | TRBJ1-6 | - | TRBV20-1
TGTGCCAGCAGGTCTAGCGGGAGTAGCACAGATACGCAGTATTTT | CASRSSGSSTDTQYF | TRBD2 | TRBJ2-3 | few | TRBV7-9
TGCAGCGTCCCTGGACAGGGTGACATTCAGTACTTC | CSVPGQGDIQYF | TRBD1 | TRBJ2-4 | few | TRBV29-1
TGTGCTAGTGGTTCCCCTGGGATCGGAGAAGAGACCCAGTACTTC | CASGSPGIGEETQYF | - | TRBJ2-5 | few | TRBV12-5
TGTGCCAGCAGCCGTGCTGGCCCAGATACGCAGTATTTT | CASSRAGPDTQYF | - | TRBJ2-3 | - | TRBV11-2
TGTGCCAGCAGCTCCTCTAGCGGAGGCAATGAGCAGTTCTTC | CASSSSSGGNEQFF | TRBD2 | TRBJ2-1 | few | TRBV7-3
TGTGCCAGCAGTTCATGGACTAGCGGGACCTACGAGCAGTACTTC | CASSSWTSGTYEQYF | TRBD2 | TRBJ2-7 | few | TRBV12-3/TRBV12-4
TGTGCCAGCAGGCGGGACGGAGCTAACTATGGCTACACCTTC | CASRRDGANYGYTF | - | TRBJ1-2 | few | TRBV7-2
TGTGCCAGCAGTTTCTTAAGAGATACGCAGTATTTT | CASSFLRDTQYF | - | TRBJ2-3 | many | TRBV28